Listed here is a single T cell receptor beta chain. Libraries were prepared by immunoSEQ multiplex PCR; TCRdb keeps only in-frame clonotypes and omits some of them. The sample has some 410,000 clones; about nine tenths are singletons. The data belong to a study of control samples from healthy donors and cancer patients. The CDR3 covers 14 residues. The V gene's germline CDR1 is SEHNR and CDR2 FQNEAQ (reference sequence). J lost 5 bases, V lost 5 bases, and 6 bases had no gene match. The rearrangement links TRBV7-9 to TRBJ1-5; 7 bases agree with TRBD1. The sequence was obtained from a man aged 35 to 55 with head and neck cancer. The sequencing sample was made of PBMCs. CDR3 DNA sequence: TGTGCCAGCAGCCTGACAGGGTCTGATCAGCCCCAGCATTTT. Translation gives CASSLTGSDQPQHF.